The 20 T cell receptor beta chains in this list originate from one sample, sequenced in a study of T cell responses to AZD1222 COVID-19 vaccine. Produced via immunoSEQ multiplex PCR; TCRdb's table is partial and in-frame only. The data hold some 130,000 clones, with 70% to 90% observed a single time. Specimen: peripheral blood, collected on day 0 of AZD1222 vaccination. The receptors derive from an adult in good health.

For this clone: Other DNA sequences from this sample encode an identical CDR3 as well. CDR3 amino acids: CAWTGGYGYTF. CDR3 nucleotides: TGTGCCTGGACAGGAGGGTATGGCTACACCTTC. The V and J genes are TRBV30 and TRBJ1-2; D is ambiguous. With 4 bases removed from V and 5 bases from J, the gap between germline ends came to 8 bases. The germline V gene encodes CDR1 GTSNPN and CDR2 SVGIG (reference sequence). The CDR3 contains 11 residues. Based on the CDR3 plus reference TRBV30 and TRBJ1-2, the full variable domain is SQTIHQWPATLVQPVGSPLSLECTVEGTSNPNLYWYRQAAGRGLQLLFYSVGIGQISSEVPQNLSASRPQDRQFILSSKKLLLSDSGFYLCAWTGGYGYTFGSGTRLTVV.

The rearrangement links TRBV15 to TRBJ1-2; the D is unclear. CDR1 is LNHNV and CDR2 is YYDKDF in the germline V gene (reference sequence). This CDR3 region has 18 residues. Trimming pared 0 bases from V and 8 bases from J, leaving 25 bases between. The CDR3 reads CATSRDFSPNSGIGGYTF. The CDR3 coding sequence is TGTGCCACCAGCAGAGATTTTAGTCCCAACAGCGGCATTGGGGGCTACACCTTC.

This rearrangement joins TRBV19 to TRBJ1-5, with 9 bases fitting TRBD1. Germline CDR1 and CDR2: LNHDA and SQIVND (reference sequence). The junction had 3 bases not matched to a gene; V was cut back by 5 bases and J by 1 base. The CDR3 extends over 15 amino acids. DNA for the CDR3: TGTGCCAGTAGTTCGGACAGGGGAAGCAATCAGCCCCAGCATTTT. Its translation: CASSSDRGSNQPQHF.

The rearrangement joins TRBV5-1 to TRBJ2-3, with 9 bases that match TRBD2. Germline V gene lookup returns CDR1 SGHRS and CDR2 YFSETQ. V was pared by 4 bases and J by 0 bases, with 15 bases of the junction left unmatched. The CDR3 has 19 amino acids. DNA for the CDR3: TGCGCCAGCAGCCGCCTAGGTAGCGGGGGCCACCGTAGCACAGATACGCAGTATTTT. Translating gives CASSRLGSGGHRSTDTQYF.

V is TRBV5-1 and J is TRBJ1-1; no firm D call. With 4 bases removed from V and 4 bases from J, the gap between germline ends came to 11 bases. The CDR3 has 13 residues. Germline values: CDR1 SGHRS, CDR2 YFSETQ. The CDR3 spells CASSHSGSTEAFF. Here the CDR3 DNA reads TGCGCCAGCAGCCACAGTGGGAGCACTGAAGCTTTCTTT.

The chain joins TRBV28 to TRBJ2-3, with D unclear. CDR1 MDHEN and CDR2 SYDVKM come from the germline V gene. This CDR3 comprises 12 residues. Trimming removed 2 bases from V and 4 bases from J, with 4 bases in between. CDR3: CASSLIPDTQYF. The CDR3 coding sequence is TGTGCCAGCAGTTTAATCCCAGATACGCAGTATTTT.

The V call is TRBV28, the J call TRBJ2-1; 10 bases map to TRBD2. J was trimmed by 3 bases and V by 6 bases; bases with no gene match: 8. Germline CDR1 reads MDHEN; CDR2 reads SYDVKM. The CDR3 contains 16 residues. The chain's CDR3 is CASSQFTSGNYNEQFF. The DNA of the CDR3 is TGTGCCAGCAGCCAATTTACTAGCGGGAACTACAATGAGCAGTTCTTC.

The V gene is TRBV9, the J gene TRBJ1-5; unclear D gene. V dropped 0 bases and J dropped 7 bases, with 14 bases sitting between them. From germline, CDR1 is SGDLS and CDR2 YYNGEE. This CDR3 is 15 amino acids long. CDR3 sequence (DNA): TGTGCCAGCAGCGTAGGGCCAGGAAAGGGCCAGCCCCAGCATTTT. This sequence encodes CASSVGPGKGQPQHF.

This clone was detected only a few times. The rearrangement uses TRBV18 and TRBJ2-7, with D unresolved. The V gene lost 2 bases and the J gene lost 1 base, with 9 bases spanning the gap. The germline CDR1 and CDR2 sequences are KGHSH and LQKENI. CDR3 length: 14 amino acids. CDR3 amino acids: CASSPARSSYEQYF. DNA of the CDR3: TGTGCCAGCTCACCAGCGCGGAGTTCCTACGAGCAGTACTTC.

The CDR3 DNA sequence: TGTGCCAGCAAACTAGCAGGGAACACCGGAAACACCATATATTTT. As protein: CASKLAGNTGNTIYF. The rearrangement links TRBV6-5 to TRBJ1-3; D possibly corresponds to TRBD1 (5 bases). The CDR3 is made up of 15 amino acids. Trimming left V 7 bases short and J 4 bases short, with 17 bases between. Germline CDR1 and CDR2: MNHEY and SVGAGI.

The chain is built from TRBV6-6 and TRBJ1-1; TRBD1 agrees at 7 bases. V lost 2 bases to trimming and J lost 8 bases; unmatched junction nucleotides: 5. The CDR3 spans 13 residues. In germline, CDR1 is MNHNY, CDR2 SVGAGI (reference sequence). The CDR3 reads CASSYRDSGEAFF. In DNA, the CDR3 is TGTGCCAGCAGTTACCGGGACAGTGGGGAAGCTTTCTTT.

The genes are TRBV7-8 and TRBJ2-3; TRBD2 agrees at 7 bases. The ends lost 1 base at V and 0 bases at J; junction bases unmatched: 4. This CDR3 has 16 residues. CDR1 and CDR2 (germline): SGHVS, FQNEAQ. The CDR3 is CASSLEGGGSTDTQYF. The CDR3, as DNA: TGTGCCAGCAGCTTAGAGGGCGGGGGAAGCACAGATACGCAGTATTTT.

The CDR3 region has the DNA TGTGCCAGCAGTTTAAGATCCCCTGGCACTGAAGCTTTCTTT. The encoded protein is CASSLRSPGTEAFF. The genes are TRBV27 and TRBJ1-1, with D uncertain. The germline gives CDR1 MNHEY, CDR2 SMNVEV (reference sequence). Trimming cost V 2 bases and J 4 bases, with 11 bases left between them. The CDR3 runs to 14 residues.

The chain couples TRBV5-1 to TRBJ1-1; D may be TRBD1 (6 bases). The V gene's germline CDR1 is SGHRS and CDR2 YFSETQ. The V end was cut by 4 bases, the J end by 0 bases, with 16 bases between. The CDR3 has 16 amino acids. CDR3 in amino acids: CASSLPDRGLNTEAFF. The CDR3 DNA sequence: TGCGCCAGCAGCCTGCCCGACCGGGGGCTGAACACTGAAGCTTTCTTT. Full variable domain (remainder filled in from reference TRBV5-1 and TRBJ1-1): KAGVTQTPRYLIKTRGQQVTLSCSPISGHRSVSWYQQTPGQGLQFLFEYFSETQRNKGNFPGRFSGRQFSNSRSEMNVSTLELGDSALYLCASSLPDRGLNTEAFFGQGTRLTVV.

The chain carries TRBV7-2 and TRBJ1-3; weak D call: TRBD1 (5 bases). CDR3 length: 16 residues. Germline CDR1 reads SGHTA; CDR2 reads FQGNSA. The V end was cut by 3 bases, the J end by 5 bases, with 17 bases between. The CDR3 DNA sequence: TGTGCCAGCAGCTTGCCCGGGACGGGAGGCCGAAACACCATATATTTT. Translating gives CASSLPGTGGRNTIYF.

This rearrangement joins TRBV3-1 (or the pseudogene TRBV3-2) to TRBJ2-3; D might be TRBD1 (5 bases). Deletions cut 3 bases from V and 1 base from J, with 14 bases between. This CDR3 is built from 16 residues. Germline V gene sequence: CDR1 LGHDT, CDR2 YNNKEL (reference sequence). Here the CDR3 DNA reads TGTGCCAGCAGCCAGGACCCGATCAGGGGCACAGATACGCAGTATTTT. It specifies CASSQDPIRGTDTQYF.

This clone was picked up a small number of times. Other DNA sequences in the sample encode the same CDR3. The V gene is TRBV18, the J gene TRBJ1-2, with 9 bases fitting TRBD1. V lost 3 bases, J lost 7 bases, and 3 bases stayed unmatched. Germline loops: CDR1 KGHSH, CDR2 LQKENI. CDR3 size: 13 residues. The CDR3 nucleotides read TGTGCCAGCTCACCGGGACAGGGAGGTGGCTACACCTTC. As protein: CASSPGQGGGYTF.

The chain has TRBV5-1 and TRBJ2-5; 7 bases map to TRBD1. The CDR3 is 15 amino acids. The germline V gene has CDR1 SGHRS and CDR2 YFSETQ. Trimming at V came to 4 bases and at J to 5 bases, leaving 11 bases not matched to a gene. This CDR3 is CASSEQTGPGETQYF. The CDR3 DNA reads as TGCGCCAGCAGCGAACAGACAGGGCCCGGCGAGACCCAGTACTTC.

This clone was recorded once. The rearrangement links TRBV24-1 to TRBJ2-1; 8 bases agree with TRBD1. Germline V gene sequence: CDR1 KGHDR, CDR2 SFDVKD. Unmatched junction bases numbered 15, after V lost 2 bases and J lost 7 bases. The CDR3 covers 18 residues. The CDR3 region is CATSDSVRGRGRENEQFF. The CDR3 DNA sequence: TGTGCCACCAGTGATTCTGTAAGGGGCAGGGGGCGCGAGAATGAGCAGTTCTTC.

The chain is built from TRBV7-2 and TRBJ2-3, with 11 nucleotides matching TRBD2. Looked up from germline, CDR1 is SGHTA and CDR2 is FQGNSA. The CDR3 has 16 residues. J gave up 2 bases and V 3 bases, and 4 bases lay outside the gene matches. CDR3 sequence: CASSLTSGAVTDTQYF. The CDR3 DNA follows: TGTGCCAGCAGCTTGACTAGCGGGGCCGTCACAGATACGCAGTATTTT.